This T cell receptor beta chain was retrieved from a study of blood T cell repertoires in COVID-19. Overall study: The United States, Italy and Spain provided the acute and convalescent COVID-19 samples. PBMCs, B-cell-depleted T cells, or T cells provided the cDNA or gDNA that made up the material.

The CDR3 covers 13 residues. J was trimmed by 7 bases and V by 5 bases; bases with no gene match: 4. CDR1 MNHEY and CDR2 SVGEGT come from the germline V gene. Only in-frame clones appear in the TCRdb table, and some are missing; sequencing was by immunoSEQ multiplex PCR. The table shows about 280,000 clones, with about 87% occurring only once. The chain joins TRBV6-2 or TRBV6-3 to TRBJ2-2, with 7 bases matching TRBD2. Sequenced: PBMCs or T cells enriched from blood (not recorded which). The receptor's source is a woman aged 25 to 39 with acute COVID-19. CDR3 nucleotides: TGTGCCAGCAGTGAGTGGGAGGGCGGGGAGCTGTTTTTT. It translates to CASSEWEGGELFF.